These 15 T cell receptor beta chains were sequenced from one sample in a study of TIL therapy for anti-PD-1-resistant metastatic lung cancer. The time point was: pre-treatment sample, taken before nivolumab and TIL therapy. The libraries were made with immunoSEQ v3. Measured with immunoSEQ multiplex PCR; TCRdb has only the in-frame clones, and not every one. This repertoire shows tens of thousands of clones, around four fifths found once; its top ten account for 4.5% to 6%. This material consisted of blood, taken at baseline. All receptors come from a person aged 25-85 years with non-small cell lung cancer.

The rearrangement links TRBV5-8 to TRBJ2-1; possibly TRBD2 for D (6 bases). Germline values: CDR1 SGHTS, CDR2 YDEGEE. The CDR3 consists of 20 residues. V dropped 4 bases and J dropped 3 bases, with 29 bases sitting between them. The CDR3 region is CASSPTSTSVVGSVYNEQFF. The CDR3 region has the DNA TGTGCCAGCAGCCCCACCTCGACTAGTGTTGTGGGATCAGTCTACAATGAGCAGTTCTTC.

The V gene is TRBV7-2, the J gene TRBJ1-4, with D possibly matching TRBD1 (6 bases). This CDR3 region has 14 residues. Germline CDR1 reads SGHTA; CDR2 reads FQGNSA. Trimming shortened V by 5 bases and J by 8 bases, and 15 bases separated the two germline ends. The CDR3: CASSLTGLGEKLFF. The CDR3, as DNA: TGTGCCAGCAGCCTCACAGGGTTGGGGGAAAAACTGTTTTTT. The full variable domain, completed using reference TRBV7-2 and TRBJ1-4, is GAGVSQSPSNKVTEKGKDVELRCDPISGHTALYWYRQSLGQGLEFLIYFQGNSAPDKSGLPSDRFSAERTGGSVSTLTIQRTQQEDSAVYLCASSLTGLGEKLFFGSGTQLSVL.

The chain couples TRBV2 to TRBJ2-1; 8 bases fit TRBD1. Germline assignment: CDR1 SNHLY and CDR2 FYNNEI. The CDR3 totals 15 residues. The J segment lost 5 bases and the V segment lost 6 bases, leaving 9 bases of the junction unmatched. The CDR3 reads CASRDDRGSNNEQFF. The CDR3 DNA reads as TGTGCCAGCAGGGACGACAGGGGTTCCAACAATGAGCAGTTCTTC. Drawing the rest from reference TRBV2 and TRBJ2-1, the complete variable domain is EPEVTQTPSHQVTQMGQEVILRCVPISNHLYFYWYRQILGQKVEFLVSFYNNEISEKSEIFDDQFSVERPDGSNFTLKIRSTKLEDSAMYFCASRDDRGSNNEQFFGPGTRLTVL.

The rearrangement links TRBV7-2 to TRBJ1-5, with 7 bases fitting TRBD1. V lost 7 bases and J lost 0; bases outside the gene matches: 9. This CDR3 has 16 residues. In germline, CDR1 is SGHTA, CDR2 FQGNSA. The CDR3 loop is CASNAGTAYSNQPQHF. As DNA, the CDR3 is TGTGCCAGCAACGCCGGGACAGCCTATAGCAATCAGCCCCAGCATTTT.

Here the CDR3 reads CASSVMSAVGTGELFF. The DNA of the CDR3 is TGTGCCAGCAGCGTAATGTCAGCGGTAGGCACCGGGGAGCTGTTTTTT. This sequence joins TRBV9 and TRBJ2-2; possible D gene TRBD2, 5 bases. In germline, CDR1 is SGDLS, CDR2 YYNGEE. The CDR3 is 16 amino acids. The germline V and J ends were trimmed by 1 base and 4 bases, with 14 bases remaining between them.

There are a few counts of this clone. This rearrangement joins TRBV15 to TRBJ1-1; unclear D gene. Trimming stripped 1 base from V and 8 bases from J, with 20 bases between. Per the germline V gene, CDR1 is LNHNV and CDR2 is YYDKDF (reference sequence). The CDR3 totals 16 residues. The CDR3 DNA reads as TGTGCCACCAGCAGAGGGGAAAACATGGGGAGTAAGGAAGCTTTCTTT. Translated: CATSRGENMGSKEAFF.

The chain joins TRBV6-1 to TRBJ2-1; TRBD2 matches 12 bases. The CDR3 length is 19 residues. V was pared by 2 bases and J by 3 bases, with 11 bases of the junction left unmatched. The germline V gene has CDR1 MNHNS and CDR2 SASEGT. CDR3 in amino acids: CASSEWGLAGGSFYNEQFF. The CDR3 DNA sequence: TGTGCCAGCAGTGAATGGGGTCTAGCGGGAGGGTCCTTCTACAATGAGCAGTTCTTC.

The genes are TRBV2 and TRBJ2-1; 8 bases map to TRBD2. The CDR3 totals 15 residues. Per germline, CDR1 SNHLY and CDR2 FYNNEI. Trimming removed 2 bases from V and 6 bases from J; junction bases left unmatched: 6. CDR3: CASSESIAGGNEQFF. The DNA of the CDR3 is TGTGCCAGCAGTGAAAGCATTGCGGGGGGCAATGAGCAGTTCTTC. The full variable domain, rest sourced from reference TRBV2 and TRBJ2-1, is EPEVTQTPSHQVTQMGQEVILRCVPISNHLYFYWYRQILGQKVEFLVSFYNNEISEKSEIFDDQFSVERPDGSNFTLKIRSTKLEDSAMYFCASSESIAGGNEQFFGPGTRLTVL.

This sequence joins TRBV27 and TRBJ1-5; TRBD1 agrees at 8 bases. This CDR3 region has 16 residues. Germline V CDR1 and CDR2: MNHEY, SMNVEV (reference sequence). Trimming cost V 3 bases and J 3 bases; bases outside gene matches: 7. This CDR3 is CASSLQGQAVNQPQHF. The CDR3 DNA reads TGTGCCAGCAGTTTGCAGGGACAGGCTGTCAATCAGCCCCAGCATTTT.

CDR3 bases: TGTGCCTGGAGCGTTAACACTGAAGCTTTCTTT. Translating it yields CAWSVNTEAFF. The chain joins TRBV30 to TRBJ1-1, with D unresolved. V shed 3 bases and J shed 2 bases, with 4 bases lying between them. The CDR3 is 11 residues long. Germline V CDR1 and CDR2: GTSNPN, SVGIG (reference sequence). Looking up the rest from reference TRBV30 and TRBJ1-1 gives the full variable domain: SQTIHQWPATLVQPVGSPLSLECTVEGTSNPNLYWYRQAAGRGLQLLFYSVGIGQISSEVPQNLSASRPQDRQFILSSKKLLLSDSGFYLCAWSVNTEAFFGQGTRLTVV.

The chain uses TRBV2 and TRBJ2-7, with 10 bases identical to TRBD2. V lost 6 bases, J lost 3 bases, and 8 bases stayed unmatched. Germline assignment: CDR1 SNHLY and CDR2 FYNNEI. The CDR3 sequence is 15 residues long. The CDR3 region is CASRIGLADRYEQYF. The CDR3 DNA reads TGTGCCAGCAGGATAGGACTAGCGGACCGCTACGAGCAGTACTTC.

The chain combines TRBV5-1 with TRBJ2-2; no definite D call. Per germline, CDR1 SGHRS and CDR2 YFSETQ. V dropped 4 bases and J dropped 3 bases, with 10 bases sitting between them. This CDR3 is 14 amino acids long. The DNA for the CDR3 is TGCGCCAGCAGCCCCCTCCCAGACACCGGGGAGCTGTTTTTT. It translates to CASSPLPDTGELFF.

V is TRBV30 and J is TRBJ1-2, with D perhaps TRBD1 (5 bases). The CDR3 is made up of 17 amino acids. CDR1 GTSNPN and CDR2 SVGIG come from the germline V gene (reference sequence). The V gene lost 0 bases and the J gene lost 6 bases, with 23 bases spanning the gap. The CDR3, as DNA: TGTGCCTGGAGTGTAGGTATACGTGGGGCGTTCTGGAATGGCTACACCTTC. Its protein is CAWSVGIRGAFWNGYTF.

This chain's CDR3 is CASSLSTGGKTQYF. The CDR3 DNA reads TGTGCCAGCAGTTTATCGACAGGGGGTAAGACCCAGTACTTC. This chain joins TRBV27 and TRBJ2-5; 9 bases match TRBD1. The CDR3 is made up of 14 amino acids. Germline loops: CDR1 MNHEY, CDR2 SMNVEV (reference sequence). The J segment lost 6 bases and the V segment lost 0 bases, leaving 2 bases of the junction unmatched.

The chain joins TRBV5-6 to TRBJ2-3; D is possibly TRBD1 (6 bases). With 1 base removed from V and 6 bases from J, the gap between germline ends came to 24 bases. Per the germline V gene, CDR1 is SGHDT and CDR2 is YYEEEE. This CDR3 region has 18 residues. DNA of the CDR3: TGTGCCAGCAGCTTGCCCGGGATGGGAGTAGGGGGATTGGATACGCAGTATTTT. This gives the protein CASSLPGMGVGGLDTQYF.